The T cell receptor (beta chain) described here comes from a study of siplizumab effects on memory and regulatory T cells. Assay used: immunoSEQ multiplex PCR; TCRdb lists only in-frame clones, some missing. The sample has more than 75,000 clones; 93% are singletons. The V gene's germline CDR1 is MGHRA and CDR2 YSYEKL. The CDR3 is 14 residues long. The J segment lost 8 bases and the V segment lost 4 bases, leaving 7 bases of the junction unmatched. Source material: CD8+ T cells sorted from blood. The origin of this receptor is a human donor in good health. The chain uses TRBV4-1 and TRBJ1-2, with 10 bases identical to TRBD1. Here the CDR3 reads CASSLRQGADGYTF. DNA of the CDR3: TGCGCCAGCAGCCTCCGACAGGGGGCCGACGGCTACACCTTC.